This T cell receptor (beta chain) is from a study of OX40 agonist ivuxolimab in advanced cancers. The protocol was immunoSEQ multiplex PCR, while the TCRdb copy is restricted to in-frame clones and leaves out a portion. The data hold about 83,000 clones, with about 86% observed a single time. Germline V gives CDR1 SNHLY, CDR2 FYNNEI. This CDR3 contains 14 residues. Trimming removed 5 bases from V and 7 bases from J; junction bases left unmatched: 7. The sequencing used CD4+ or CD8+ T cells sorted from blood, collected in a trial of the OX40 agonist ivuxolimab. The TCR sequence derives from an adult with an advanced solid tumor such as melanoma, head and neck, liver or kidney cancer. This chain joins TRBV2 and TRBJ2-2, with 7 bases lining up with TRBD1. CDR3 DNA sequence: TGTGCCAGCAGTCGACAGGGAAGTGTCGGGGAGCTGTTTTTT. Protein: CASSRQGSVGELFF.